The subject of this entry is one T cell receptor (beta chain). The data stem from a study of memory CD4+ T cells and cytomegalovirus serostatus. The sort gate was single viable CD3+CD4+CD8-CD45RO+ cells for memory CD4+ T cells. Serostatus was set by detecting CMV pp150, pp28, p38, p52 IgG. Produced via immunoSEQ multiplex PCR; TCRdb's table is partial and in-frame only. The table lists about 58,000 clones, 82% of them singletons. The germline CDR1 and CDR2 sequences are MGHRA and YSYEKL. CDR3 size: 16 residues. Trimming took 2 bases from V and 0 from J, leaving 12 bases between them. Sequenced material: memory CD4+ T cells from blood. The rearrangement links TRBV4-1 to TRBJ2-3; D remains unclear. The receptor comes from an adult in good health and CMV-seronegative. Some clones in this sample may be carry-over from other donors' samples. CDR3 loop: CASSQSPSRSTDTQYF. CDR3 nucleotides: TGCGCCAGCAGCCAATCCCCGTCCCGGAGCACAGATACGCAGTATTTT.